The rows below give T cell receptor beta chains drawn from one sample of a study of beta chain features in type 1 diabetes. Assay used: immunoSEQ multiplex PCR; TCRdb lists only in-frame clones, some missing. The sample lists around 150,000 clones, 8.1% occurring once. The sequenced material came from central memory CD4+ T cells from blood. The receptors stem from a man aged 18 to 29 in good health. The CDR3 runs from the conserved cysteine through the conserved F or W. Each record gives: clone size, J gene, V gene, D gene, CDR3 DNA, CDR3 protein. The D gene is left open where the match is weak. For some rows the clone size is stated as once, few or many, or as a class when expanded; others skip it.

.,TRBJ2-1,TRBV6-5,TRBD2,TGTGCCAGCAACGGCGGGAGAACGACCTACAATGAGCAGTTCTTC,CASNGGRTTYNEQFF
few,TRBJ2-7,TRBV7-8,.,TGTGCCAGCAGCTCACAGGGTTGGAGGAACGAGCAGTACTTC,CASSSQGWRNEQYF
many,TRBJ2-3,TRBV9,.,TGTGCCAGCAGCCCCGGGACACCCCACACAGATACGCAGTATTTT,CASSPGTPHTDTQYF
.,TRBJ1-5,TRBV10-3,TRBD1,TGTGCCATCAGTGAAGGGACAGGATCCTATAGCAATCAGCCCCAGCATTTT,CAISEGTGSYSNQPQHF
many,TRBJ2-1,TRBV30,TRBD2,TGTGCCTGGAGTTTACTAGCGGGTTTCAATGAGCAGTTCTTC,CAWSLLAGFNEQFF
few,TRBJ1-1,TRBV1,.,TGCACCAGCAGCCAAACAGGGGACACTGAAGCTTTCTTT,CTSSQTGDTEAFF
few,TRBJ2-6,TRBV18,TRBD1,TGTGCCAGCTCACCACGAACAGGGGGGAACTCTGGGGCCAACGTCCTGACTTTC,CASSPRTGGNSGANVLTF
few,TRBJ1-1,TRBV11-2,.,TGTGCCAGCAGCTTATTCACGCCGGCTGAAGCTTTCTTT,CASSLFTPAEAFF
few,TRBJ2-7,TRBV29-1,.,TGCAGCGTTGAAGATTCGGCTAGTCGCCCGTACGAGCAGTACTTC,CSVEDSASRPYEQYF
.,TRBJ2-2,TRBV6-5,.,TGTGCCAGCAGGCCCAACGGGGTCGGAACCGGGGAGCTGTTTTTT,CASRPNGVGTGELFF
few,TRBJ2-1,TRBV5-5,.,TGTGCCAGCAGCTTGGCCAGGGTCAAAAACAATGAGCAGTTCTTC,CASSLARVKNNEQFF
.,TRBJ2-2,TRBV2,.,TGTGCCAGCAGTGGTATTAACACCGGGGAGCTGTTTTTT,CASSGINTGELFF
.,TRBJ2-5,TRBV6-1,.,TGTGCCAGCAGTGATCTCGGAGAGACCCAGTACTTC,CASSDLGETQYF
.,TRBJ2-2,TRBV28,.,TGTGCCAGCAGTTTAGGAGGCGGGGCGAAGACCGGGGAGCTGTTTTTT,CASSLGGGAKTGELFF
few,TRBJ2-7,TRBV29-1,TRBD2,TGCAGCGTTGATTTAGCGGGAGGATCCTACGAGCAGTACTTC,CSVDLAGGSYEQYF
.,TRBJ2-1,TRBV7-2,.,TGTGCCAGCAGCCGACTAGAGCAGTTCTTC,CASSRLEQFF
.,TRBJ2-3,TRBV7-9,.,TGTGCCAGCAGCCGACCTAGGAAAGATACGCAGTATTTT,CASSRPRKDTQYF
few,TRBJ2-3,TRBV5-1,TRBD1,TGCGCCAGCAGCTTGGTGGGGACAGGGGCATCGAATACGCAGTATTTT,CASSLVGTGASNTQYF
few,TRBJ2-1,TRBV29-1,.,TGCAGCGTTGATGGTCGAGGCGGGATAACACACAATGAGCAGTTCTTC,CSVDGRGGITHNEQFF
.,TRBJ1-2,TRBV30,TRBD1,TGTGCCTGGAATAAACAGGGGGGCTATGGCTACACCTTC,CAWNKQGGYGYTF
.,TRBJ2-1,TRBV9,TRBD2,TGTGCCAGCAGCGTTGGCGGGAGGGCCCTATCCTACAATGAGCAGTTCTTC,CASSVGGRALSYNEQFF
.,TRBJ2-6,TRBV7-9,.,TGTGCCAGCAGCTCGTCAGGGGCAGGGGCCAACGTCCTGACTTTC,CASSSSGAGANVLTF
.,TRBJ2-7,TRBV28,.,TGTGCCTTTAATAGGGGACTGTCCTACGAGCAGTACTTC,CAFNRGLSYEQYF
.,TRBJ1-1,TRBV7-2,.,TGTGCCAGCAGTTTTCAGGGGACTGAAGCTTTCTTT,CASSFQGTEAFF
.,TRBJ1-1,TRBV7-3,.,TGTGCCAGCATGCCACAGCCGAACACTGAAGCTTTCTTT,CASMPQPNTEAFF
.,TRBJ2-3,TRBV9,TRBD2,TGTGCCAGCAGCCCGTGGACTAGCGGGGGAACAGATACGCAGTATTTT,CASSPWTSGGTDTQYF
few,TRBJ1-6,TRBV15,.,TGTGCCACCAGCAGACAGAGCGATAATTCACCCCTCCACTTT,CATSRQSDNSPLHF
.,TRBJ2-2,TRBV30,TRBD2,TGTGCCTGGGTCGGGGGACTAGCGTACACCGGGGAGCTGTTTTTT,CAWVGGLAYTGELFF
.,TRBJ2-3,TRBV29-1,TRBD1,TGCAGCGTTGTACAGGGGGACAAAAATACGCAGTATTTT,CSVVQGDKNTQYF
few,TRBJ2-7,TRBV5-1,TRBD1,TGCGCCAGCGGGACAGGGGACTCCTACGAGCAGTACTTC,CASGTGDSYEQYF
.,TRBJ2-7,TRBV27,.,TGTGCCAGCAGTTCCACAGTATCCTACGAGCAGTACTTC,CASSSTVSYEQYF
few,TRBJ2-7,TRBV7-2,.,TGTGCCAGCAGGGACCCAGGGGTACCCTACGAGCAGTACTTC,CASRDPGVPYEQYF
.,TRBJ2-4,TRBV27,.,TGTGCCAGCAGTTTATCGACGGGACTCTCGAAAAACATTCAGTACTTC,CASSLSTGLSKNIQYF
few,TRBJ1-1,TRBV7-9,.,TGTGCCAGCAGCAGCATCCCGGGAGCTTTGAACACTGAAGCTTTCTTT,CASSSIPGALNTEAFF
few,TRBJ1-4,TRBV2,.,TGTGCCAGCAGGTCCCCCGTGACACCAACTAATGAAAAACTGTTTTTT,CASRSPVTPTNEKLFF
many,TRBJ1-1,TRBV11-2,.,TGTGCCAGCAGCTTAGCAGGGGCGGCTGAAGCTTTCTTT,CASSLAGAAEAFF
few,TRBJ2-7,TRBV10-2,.,TGCGCCAGTACGGAAACGGACAGAGAGCAGTACTTC,CASTETDREQYF
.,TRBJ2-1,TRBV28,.,TGTGCCAGCAGTATCTCCGGAGTCCCCTACAATGAGCAGTTCTTC,CASSISGVPYNEQFF
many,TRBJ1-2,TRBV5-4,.,TGTGCCAGCAGCTTAGACAGGACCTCCTATGGCTACACCTTC,CASSLDRTSYGYTF
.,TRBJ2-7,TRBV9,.,TGTGCCAGCAGCGTCGGCCCGGGAGCTTTTAACTACGAGCAGTACTTC,CASSVGPGAFNYEQYF
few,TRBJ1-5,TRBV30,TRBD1,TGTGCCTGGAGTGCAGCCCTAAACAGGGGCTATCAGCCCCAGCATTTT,CAWSAALNRGYQPQHF
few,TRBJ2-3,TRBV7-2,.,TGTGCCAGCAGCCCCCGGGTGACAGGTTACGGCGAGTATTTT,CASSPRVTGYGEYF
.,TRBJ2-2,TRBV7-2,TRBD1,TGTGCCAGCAGCGGCTCCACAGGGGGCTCCAACACCGGGGAGCTGTTTTTT,CASSGSTGGSNTGELFF
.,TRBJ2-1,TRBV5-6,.,TGTGCCAGCAGCCCCGGGAGGGGGCGCGATGAGCAGTTCTTC,CASSPGRGRDEQFF